The 2 T cell receptor beta chains below all came from one sample that was sequenced in a study of control samples from healthy donors and cancer patients. TCRdb's table, derived via immunoSEQ multiplex PCR, lists solely in-frame clones and lacks some. The sample yields around 30,000 clones, around 94% seen once. The material sequenced was blood. All receptors derive from a man in his sixties in good health.

CDR3 DNA sequence: TGTGCCATCTATAGCACAGATACGCAGTATTTT. It encodes CAIYSTDTQYF. J is TRBJ2-3 and V is TRBV7-9, with unresolved D. V was shortened by 10 bases and J by 0 bases, with 5 bases between the two germline ends. This CDR3 has 11 residues. Germline-derived CDR1 and CDR2 are SEHNR and FQNEAQ (reference sequence).

The V gene is TRBV5-1, the J gene TRBJ2-2; TRBD1 might be the D (6 bases). Trimming shortened V by 2 bases and J by 4 bases, and 12 bases separated the two germline ends. Germline CDR1 reads SGHRS; CDR2 reads YFSETQ. The CDR3 length is 15 residues. CDR3 residues: CASSLNTGSTGELFF. The CDR3 DNA follows: TGCGCCAGCAGCTTAAATACAGGGTCCACCGGGGAGCTGTTTTTT.